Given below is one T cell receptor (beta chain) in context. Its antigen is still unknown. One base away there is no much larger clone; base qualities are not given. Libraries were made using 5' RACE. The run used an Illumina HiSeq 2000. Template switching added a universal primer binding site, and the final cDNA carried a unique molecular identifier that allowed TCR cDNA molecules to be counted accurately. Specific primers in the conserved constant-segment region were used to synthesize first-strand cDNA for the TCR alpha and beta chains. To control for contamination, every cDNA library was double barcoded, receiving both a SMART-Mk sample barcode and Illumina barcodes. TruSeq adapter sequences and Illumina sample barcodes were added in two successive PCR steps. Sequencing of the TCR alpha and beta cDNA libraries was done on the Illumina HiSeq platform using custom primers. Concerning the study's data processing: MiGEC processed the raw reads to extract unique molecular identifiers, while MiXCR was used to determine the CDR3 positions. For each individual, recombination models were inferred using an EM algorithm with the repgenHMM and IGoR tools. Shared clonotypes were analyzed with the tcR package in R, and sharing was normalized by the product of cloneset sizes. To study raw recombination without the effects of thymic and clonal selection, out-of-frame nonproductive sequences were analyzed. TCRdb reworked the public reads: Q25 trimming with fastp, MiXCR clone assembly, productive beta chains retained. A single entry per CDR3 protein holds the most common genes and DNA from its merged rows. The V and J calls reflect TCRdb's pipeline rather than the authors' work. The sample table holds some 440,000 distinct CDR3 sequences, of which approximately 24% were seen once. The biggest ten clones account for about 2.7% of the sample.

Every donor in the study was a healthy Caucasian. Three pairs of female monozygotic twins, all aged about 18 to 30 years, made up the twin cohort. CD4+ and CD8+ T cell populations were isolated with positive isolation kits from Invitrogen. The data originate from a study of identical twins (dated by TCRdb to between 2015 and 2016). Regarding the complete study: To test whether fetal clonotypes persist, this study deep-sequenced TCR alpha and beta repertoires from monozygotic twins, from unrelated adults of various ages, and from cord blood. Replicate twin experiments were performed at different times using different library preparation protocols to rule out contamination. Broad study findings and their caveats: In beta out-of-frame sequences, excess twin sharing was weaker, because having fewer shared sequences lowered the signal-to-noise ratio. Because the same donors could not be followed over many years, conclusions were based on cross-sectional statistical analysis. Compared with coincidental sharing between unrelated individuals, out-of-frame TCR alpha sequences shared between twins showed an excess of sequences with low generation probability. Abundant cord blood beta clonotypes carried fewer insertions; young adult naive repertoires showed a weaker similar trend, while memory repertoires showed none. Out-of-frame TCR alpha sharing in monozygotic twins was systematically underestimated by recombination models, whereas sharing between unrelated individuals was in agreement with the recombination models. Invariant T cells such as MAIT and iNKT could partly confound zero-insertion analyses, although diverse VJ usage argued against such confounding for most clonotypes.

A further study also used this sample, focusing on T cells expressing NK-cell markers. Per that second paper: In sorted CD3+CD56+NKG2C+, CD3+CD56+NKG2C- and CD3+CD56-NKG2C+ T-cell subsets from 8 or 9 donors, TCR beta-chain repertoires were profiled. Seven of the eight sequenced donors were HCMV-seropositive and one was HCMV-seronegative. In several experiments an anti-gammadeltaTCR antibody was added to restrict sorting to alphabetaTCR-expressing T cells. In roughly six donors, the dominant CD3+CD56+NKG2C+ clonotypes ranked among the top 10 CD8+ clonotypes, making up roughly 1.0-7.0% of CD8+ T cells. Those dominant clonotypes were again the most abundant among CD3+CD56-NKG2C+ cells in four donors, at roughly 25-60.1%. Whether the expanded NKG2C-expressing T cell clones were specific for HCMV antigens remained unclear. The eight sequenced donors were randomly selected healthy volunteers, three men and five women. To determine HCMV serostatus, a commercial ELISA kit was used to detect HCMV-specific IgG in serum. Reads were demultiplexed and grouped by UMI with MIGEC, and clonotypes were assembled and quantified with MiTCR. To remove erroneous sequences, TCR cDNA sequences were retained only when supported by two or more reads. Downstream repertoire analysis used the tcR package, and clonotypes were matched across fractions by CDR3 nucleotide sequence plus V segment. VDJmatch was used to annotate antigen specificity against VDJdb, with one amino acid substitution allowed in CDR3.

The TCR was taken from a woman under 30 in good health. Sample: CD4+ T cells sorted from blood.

The CDR3: CASSLAPPPTSGVTDTQYF. The DNA reads TGTGCCAGCAGCTTGGCCCCGCCCCCCACTAGCGGGGTCACAGATACGCAGTATTTT. The chain employs TRBV5-4 and TRBJ2-3; 10 nucleotides in the junction match TRBD2. The CDR3 holds 19 amino acids from the cysteine to the phenylalanine. Solely the CDR3 DNA is kept, with 57 bases framed from the first base. V ends up 0 bases short and J 2 bases short, with an unmatched junction base count of 12. CDR1 SGHNT and CDR2 YYREEE were looked up in the germline V gene (reference sequence).